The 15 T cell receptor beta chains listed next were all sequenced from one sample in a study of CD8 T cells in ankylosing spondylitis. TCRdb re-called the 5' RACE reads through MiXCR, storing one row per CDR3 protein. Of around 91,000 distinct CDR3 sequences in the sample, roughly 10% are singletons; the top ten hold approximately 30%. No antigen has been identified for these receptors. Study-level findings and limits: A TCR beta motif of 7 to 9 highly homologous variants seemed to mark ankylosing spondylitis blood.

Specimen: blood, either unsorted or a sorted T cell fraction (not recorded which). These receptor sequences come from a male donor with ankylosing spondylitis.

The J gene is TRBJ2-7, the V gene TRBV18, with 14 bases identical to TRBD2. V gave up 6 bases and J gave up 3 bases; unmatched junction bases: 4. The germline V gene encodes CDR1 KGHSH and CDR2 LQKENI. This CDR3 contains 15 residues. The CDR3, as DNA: TGTGCCAGCTCGCCGGGGACTAGCGGGAGCTACGAGCAGTACTTC. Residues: CASSPGTSGSYEQYF.

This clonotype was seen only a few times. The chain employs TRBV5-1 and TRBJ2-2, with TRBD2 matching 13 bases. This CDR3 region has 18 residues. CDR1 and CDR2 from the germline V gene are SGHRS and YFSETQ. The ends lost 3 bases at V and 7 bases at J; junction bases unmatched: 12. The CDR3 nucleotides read TGCGCCAGCAGCTGGACCTTATCGACTAGCGGGAGGAGCGGGGAGCTGTTTTTT. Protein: CASSWTLSTSGRSGELFF. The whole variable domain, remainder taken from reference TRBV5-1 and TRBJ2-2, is KAGVTQTPRYLIKTRGQQVTLSCSPISGHRSVSWYQQTPGQGLQFLFEYFSETQRNKGNFPGRFSGRQFSNSRSEMNVSTLELGDSALYLCASSWTLSTSGRSGELFFGEGSRLTVL.

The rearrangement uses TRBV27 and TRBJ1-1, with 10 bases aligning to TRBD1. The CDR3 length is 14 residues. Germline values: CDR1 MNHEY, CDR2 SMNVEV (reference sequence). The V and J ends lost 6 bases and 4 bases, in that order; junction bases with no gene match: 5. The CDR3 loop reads CASRVGQGVTEAFF. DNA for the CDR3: TGTGCCAGCAGGGTAGGACAGGGGGTCACTGAAGCTTTCTTT.

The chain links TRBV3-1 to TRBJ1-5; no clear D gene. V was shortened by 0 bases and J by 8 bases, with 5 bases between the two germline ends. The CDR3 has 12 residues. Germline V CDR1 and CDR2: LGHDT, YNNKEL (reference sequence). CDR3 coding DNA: TGTGCCAGCAGCCAAGATAGGGAGCCCCAGCATTTT. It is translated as CASSQDREPQHF.

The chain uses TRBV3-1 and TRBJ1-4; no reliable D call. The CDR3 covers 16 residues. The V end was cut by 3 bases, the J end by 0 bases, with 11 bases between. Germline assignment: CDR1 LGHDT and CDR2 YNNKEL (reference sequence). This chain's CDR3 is CASSQIRGATNEKLFF. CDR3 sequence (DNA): TGTGCCAGCAGCCAGATTCGGGGTGCAACTAATGAAAAACTGTTTTTT.

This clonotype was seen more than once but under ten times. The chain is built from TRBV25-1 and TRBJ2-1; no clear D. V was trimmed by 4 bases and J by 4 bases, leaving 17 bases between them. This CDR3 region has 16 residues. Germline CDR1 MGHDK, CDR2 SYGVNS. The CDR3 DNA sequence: TGTGCCAGCAGTGGGGTGGAAGTAACAGCTTACAATGAGCAGTTCTTC. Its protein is CASSGVEVTAYNEQFF.

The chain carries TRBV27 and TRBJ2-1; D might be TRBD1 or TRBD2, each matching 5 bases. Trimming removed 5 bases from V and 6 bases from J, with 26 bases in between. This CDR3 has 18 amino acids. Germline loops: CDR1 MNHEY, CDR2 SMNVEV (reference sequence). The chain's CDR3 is CASSLKGWDGDLGNEQFF. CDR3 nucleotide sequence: TGTGCCAGCAGTCTCAAGGGGTGGGACGGGGACCTTGGCAATGAGCAGTTCTTC.

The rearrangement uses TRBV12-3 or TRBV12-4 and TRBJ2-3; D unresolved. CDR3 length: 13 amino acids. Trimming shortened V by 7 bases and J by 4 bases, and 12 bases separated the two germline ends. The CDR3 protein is CASTRSDPDTQYF. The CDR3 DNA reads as TGTGCCAGCACCCGTTCGGACCCAGATACGCAGTATTTT.

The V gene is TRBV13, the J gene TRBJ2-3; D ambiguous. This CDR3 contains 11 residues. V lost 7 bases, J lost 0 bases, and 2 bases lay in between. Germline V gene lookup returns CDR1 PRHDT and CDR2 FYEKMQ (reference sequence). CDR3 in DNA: TGTGCCAGCACTAGCACAGATACGCAGTATTTT. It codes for CASTSTDTQYF.

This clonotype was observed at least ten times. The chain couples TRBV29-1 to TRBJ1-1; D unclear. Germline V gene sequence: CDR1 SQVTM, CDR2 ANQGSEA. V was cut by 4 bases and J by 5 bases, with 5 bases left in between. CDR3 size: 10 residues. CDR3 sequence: CSVVLTEAFF. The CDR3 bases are TGCAGCGTTGTCCTGACTGAAGCTTTCTTT. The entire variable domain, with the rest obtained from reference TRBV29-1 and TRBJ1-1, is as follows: SAVISQKPSRDICQRGTSLTIQCQVDSQVTMMFWYRQQPGQSLTLIATANQGSEATYESGFVIDKFPISRPNLTFSTLTVSNMSPEDSSIYLCSVVLTEAFFGQGTRLTVV.

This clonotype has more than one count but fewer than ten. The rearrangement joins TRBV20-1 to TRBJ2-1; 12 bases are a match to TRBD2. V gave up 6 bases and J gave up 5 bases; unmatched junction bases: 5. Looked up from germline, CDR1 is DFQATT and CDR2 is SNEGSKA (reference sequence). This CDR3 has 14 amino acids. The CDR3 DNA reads TGCAGTGCGCCGACTAGCGGGAGTAACAATGAGCAGTTCTTC. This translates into CSAPTSGSNNEQFF.

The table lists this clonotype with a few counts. CDR3 in amino acids: CSARERTAVSYEQYV. The CDR3 nucleotides are TGCAGTGCTAGAGAAAGGACTGCAGTCTCCTACGAGCAGTACGTC. This chain joins TRBV20-1 and TRBJ2-7; TRBD2 is a possible D gene (5 bases). Germline CDR1 is DFQATT and CDR2 is SNEGSKA (reference sequence). Trimming left V 0 bases short and J 0 bases short, with 12 bases between. The CDR3 extends over 15 amino acids.

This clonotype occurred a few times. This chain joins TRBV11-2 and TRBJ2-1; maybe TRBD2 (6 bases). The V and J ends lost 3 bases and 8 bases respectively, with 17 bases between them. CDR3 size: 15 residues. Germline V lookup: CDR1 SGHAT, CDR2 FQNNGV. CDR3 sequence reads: CASSLGTSLGDEQFF. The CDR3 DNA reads TGTGCCAGCAGCTTGGGGACTTCCTTAGGGGATGAGCAGTTCTTC. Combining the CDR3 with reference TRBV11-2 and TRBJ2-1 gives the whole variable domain EAGVAQSPRYKIIEKRQSVAFWCNPISGHATLYWYQQILGQGPKLLIQFQNNGVVDDSQLPKDRFSAERLKGVDSTLKIQPAKLEDSAVYLCASSLGTSLGDEQFFGPGTRLTVL.

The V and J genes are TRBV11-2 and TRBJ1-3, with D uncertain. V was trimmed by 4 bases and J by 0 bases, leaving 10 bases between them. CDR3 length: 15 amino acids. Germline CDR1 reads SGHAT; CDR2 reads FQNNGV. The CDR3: CASSSGSYSGNTIYF. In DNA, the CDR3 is TGTGCCAGCAGCTCCGGGTCTTACTCTGGAAACACCATATATTTT. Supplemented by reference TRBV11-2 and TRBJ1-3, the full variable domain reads EAGVAQSPRYKIIEKRQSVAFWCNPISGHATLYWYQQILGQGPKLLIQFQNNGVVDDSQLPKDRFSAERLKGVDSTLKIQPAKLEDSAVYLCASSSGSYSGNTIYFGEGSWLTVV.

CDR3 bases: TGTGCCAGCAGTGTAAGTGTCTACGAGCAGTACTTC. As protein: CASSVSVYEQYF. The rearrangement links TRBV25-1 to TRBJ2-7; D is ambiguous. V gave up 4 bases and J gave up 3 bases, with 7 bases separating them. Per the germline V gene, CDR1 is MGHDK and CDR2 is SYGVNS. This CDR3 has 12 residues.